One sample yielded the 11 T cell receptor beta chains listed below, sequenced in a study of blood T cells in healthy people across ages. Combining a sample-barcoded 5' primer with a J-beta primer mix, a second PCR ran for roughly 6 to 11 cycles. Via MiXCR, TCRdb re-called the 5' RACE reads, giving one row per CDR3 protein. Of about a million distinct CDR3 sequences in the sample, roughly half were seen once. Sequenced: blood. These receptors all stem from a woman aged 60-75 years in good health.

V is TRBV5-1 and J is TRBJ2-1; 9 bases are shared with TRBD2. This CDR3 is built from 18 residues. The germline V gene has CDR1 SGHRS and CDR2 YFSETQ. Unmatched junction bases numbered 13, after V lost 1 base and J lost 5 bases. The CDR3 here is CASSLPLTSGGGDNEQFF. Here the CDR3 DNA reads TGCGCCAGCAGCTTGCCCCTGACTAGCGGAGGGGGAGACAATGAGCAGTTCTTC. The whole variable domain, remainder taken from reference TRBV5-1 and TRBJ2-1, is KAGVTQTPRYLIKTRGQQVTLSCSPISGHRSVSWYQQTPGQGLQFLFEYFSETQRNKGNFPGRFSGRQFSNSRSEMNVSTLELGDSALYLCASSLPLTSGGGDNEQFFGPGTRLTVL.

A single count supports this clonotype. The chain carries TRBV2 and TRBJ2-5; D perhaps matches TRBD1 (7 bases). V lost 6 bases and J 1 base, leaving 12 bases between the germline ends. This CDR3 has 14 residues. Looked up from germline, CDR1 is SNHLY and CDR2 is FYNNEI. The CDR3 nucleotides read TGTGCCAGCAGGGAGGGACAGATCCAAGAGACCCAGTACTTC. It specifies CASREGQIQETQYF.

The rearrangement links TRBV20-1 to TRBJ2-3, with D possibly being TRBD2 (7 bases). Germline CDR1 and CDR2: DFQATT and SNEGSKA (reference sequence). V dropped 1 base and J dropped 0 bases, with 17 bases sitting between them. The CDR3 runs to 17 residues. CDR3 nucleotide sequence: TGCAGTGCTAGAGTCGAAGGGGGGGACTTTAGCACAGATACGCAGTATTTT. Translated, it gives CSARVEGGDFSTDTQYF.

J is TRBJ2-1 and V is TRBV29-1, with TRBD2 matching over 7 bases. The CDR3 loop spans 15 amino acids. Germline CDR1 and CDR2: SQVTM and ANQGSEA. Trimming removed 0 bases from V and 9 bases from J; junction bases left unmatched: 11. CDR3 residues: CSVEDSFRLAAEQFF. CDR3 sequence (DNA): TGCAGCGTTGAAGATTCGTTCAGGCTAGCGGCTGAGCAGTTCTTC.

This clonotype showed up just once. This may be a read error, as it is one base from a much larger clone. The CDR3 ends on some other residue instead of the conserved phenylalanine or tryptophan, so this is likely a read error. The chain is built from TRBV10-3 and TRBJ1-2; D is ambiguous. V was shortened by 11 bases and J by 4 bases, with 5 bases between the two germline ends. Germline loops: CDR1 ENHRY, CDR2 SYGVKD. There are 9 residues in the CDR3. The CDR3 protein is CAPSYGYTL. The CDR3 coding sequence is TGTGCCCCCTCCTATGGCTACACCCTC.

Concerning this clonotype: This may come from a read error, since a much larger clone is one base off. The chain recombines TRBV12-3 or TRBV12-4 with TRBJ2-1; 12 positions agree with TRBD2. The J call may be incorrect, as the DNA end agrees better with TRBJ2-7. This CDR3 region has 18 residues. Here the CDR3 DNA reads TGTGCCAGCAGACATCCTAGCGGGAGGGCCCGTGGTATTTATGAGCAGTACTTC. This sequence encodes CASRHPSGRARGIYEQYF.

This clonotype was detected once. Mismatch with germline at one junction end may stem from a read error. The genes are TRBV20-1 and TRBJ2-2, with 7 bases that match TRBD2. CDR1 is DFQATT, CDR2 SNEGSKA, per germline (reference sequence). This CDR3 has 14 residues. CDR3 nucleotides: TGCAGTGCTAGTTTCCTAGATCCCAGCGGGAAGCTGTTTTTT. Amino acids: CSASFLDPSGKLFF.

This clonotype came up a few times. The rearrangement joins TRBV12-3 or TRBV12-4 to TRBJ2-3, with D hard to call. The CDR3 sequence is 13 residues long. The V end lost 4 bases, the J end lost 6 bases, and 11 bases lay between the germline ends. CDR3 sequence: CASSSPGVDTQYF. The CDR3 region has the DNA TGTGCCAGCAGTTCCCCTGGGGTCGATACGCAGTATTTT.

This clonotype was counted a few times. The chain has TRBV27 and TRBJ2-5; 14 bases match TRBD2. The CDR3 sequence is 17 residues long. V lost 5 bases to trimming and J lost 2 bases; unmatched junction nucleotides: 7. Germline assignment: CDR1 MNHEY and CDR2 SMNVEV (reference sequence). The CDR3 spells CASSIRTSGRLQETQYF. The CDR3 DNA follows: TGTGCCAGCAGTATCCGGACTAGCGGGAGGCTGCAAGAGACCCAGTACTTC.

The J gene is TRBJ2-3, the V gene TRBV9; perhaps TRBD2 as D (6 bases). V was trimmed by 3 bases and J by 6 bases, leaving 11 bases between them. Germline assignment: CDR1 SGDLS and CDR2 YYNGEE. The CDR3 runs 13 residues. The CDR3 here is CASSARLGDTQYF. The CDR3 DNA follows: TGTGCCAGCAGCGCGCGACTAGGCGATACGCAGTATTTT. Variable domain in full (rest from reference TRBV9 and TRBJ2-3): DSGVTQTPKHLITATGQRVTLRCSPRSGDLSVYWYQQSLDQGLQFLIQYYNGEERAKGNILERFSAQQFPDLHSELNLSSLELGDSALYFCASSARLGDTQYFGPGTRLTVL.

This clonotype was found once. Since a much larger clone is just one base distant, this may be a read error. V and J are TRBV5-7 and TRBJ2-6; D may be TRBD2 (7 bases). TRBV5-7 counts as an open reading frame of uncertain function. V lost 3 bases, J lost 3 bases, and 22 bases lay in between. The CDR3 has 19 amino acids. CDR3: CASSSLGGGHTFGANVLTF. The CDR3 bases are TGTGCCAGCAGCTCCCTTGGGGGGGGACACACATTTGGGGCCAACGTCCTGACTTTC.